This T cell receptor (beta chain) was documented in a study of CD8+ T cells in alopecia areata. The germline CDR1 and CDR2 sequences are LNHDA and SQIVND (reference sequence). This CDR3 has 14 residues. V gave up 1 base and J gave up 7 bases, with 11 bases separating them. Across about five patients, CD4+ cells underwent sorting into CD25+CD127- cells. TCR sequencing used cDNA made by reverse transcription of extracted RNA. TCRdb's table, derived via immunoSEQ multiplex PCR, lists solely in-frame clones and lacks some. The sample has around 36,000 clones, less than 55% seen once. Sequencing was done on a sample of CD4+ Tregs sorted from blood. The origin of this receptor is a human donor with alopecia areata. The chain combines TRBV19 with TRBJ1-5; possible D gene TRBD1, 5 bases. DNA of the CDR3: TGTGCCAGTAGTATAGGGGGGACCGGACAGCCCCAGCATTTT. Protein product: CASSIGGTGQPQHF.